Presented here are 21 T cell receptor beta chains from one specimen sequenced in a study of T cells in localized non-small cell lung cancer. The table came from immunoSEQ multiplex PCR; TCRdb's copy has only in-frame clones and leaves some out. The data hold about 33,000 clones, with 87% observed a single time. The material sequenced was peripheral blood mononuclear cells, taken before any cancer treatment. Receptors originate from a man between 40 and 70 years old with stage III lung adenocarcinoma.

The chain uses TRBV30 and TRBJ2-1; TRBD1 agrees at 7 bases. V gave up 5 bases and J gave up 9 bases; unmatched junction bases: 10. The CDR3 runs to 13 residues. Germline CDR1 is GTSNPN and CDR2 is SVGIG (reference sequence). CDR3 in DNA: TGTGCCTGGGCTATACAGGGGTTGGGTGAGCAGTTCTTC. Translation gives CAWAIQGLGEQFF.

This chain links TRBV18 with TRBJ2-1, with 8 bases identical to TRBD1. Germline V gene data show CDR1 as KGHSH and CDR2 as LQKENI. This CDR3 region has 15 residues. The J segment lost 8 bases and the V segment lost 2 bases, leaving 8 bases of the junction unmatched. CDR3 protein: CASSPSQGALDEQFF. The DNA for the CDR3 is TGTGCCAGCTCACCAAGCCAGGGGGCCTTGGATGAGCAGTTCTTC.

The chain employs TRBV6-5 and TRBJ2-2; no definite D call. The germline V and J ends were trimmed by 2 bases and 0 bases, with 10 bases remaining between them. CDR3 size: 16 residues. In germline, CDR1 is MNHEY, CDR2 SVGAGI. In DNA form, the CDR3 reads TGTGCCAGCAGTTACCGACTGAGTACGAACACCGGGGAGCTGTTTTTT. Translation gives CASSYRLSTNTGELFF.

The rearrangement joins TRBV7-2 to TRBJ2-7; TRBD1 is a possible D gene (6 bases). Germline CDR1 and CDR2: SGHTA and FQGNSA. Trimming took 6 bases from V and 3 from J, leaving 21 bases between them. This CDR3 region has 16 residues. Here the CDR3 reads CASSKTQGSKIYEQYF. CDR3 sequence (DNA): TGTGCCAGCAGTAAGACACAGGGATCGAAGATCTACGAGCAGTACTTC.

The count of this clone is one. The chain couples TRBV7-3 to TRBJ2-5; tentatively, D is TRBD2 (6 bases). CDR3 length: 14 amino acids. Trimming removed 0 bases from V and 1 base from J, with 6 bases in between. Germline V lookup: CDR1 SGHTA, CDR2 FQGTGA. The DNA for the CDR3 is TGTGCCAGCAGCTTAACTAGCGGCCAAGAGACCCAGTACTTC. This sequence encodes CASSLTSGQETQYF. Complete variable domain (other parts from reference TRBV7-3 and TRBJ2-5): GAGVSQTPSNKVTEKGKYVELRCDPISGHTALYWYRQSLGQGPEFLIYFQGTGAADDSGLPNDRFFAVRPEGSVSTLKIQRTERGDSAVYLCASSLTSGQETQYFGPGTRLLVL.

The chain uses TRBV18 and TRBJ1-2; 12 bases are a match to TRBD1. V lost 1 base, J lost 8 bases, and 11 bases stayed unmatched. The CDR3 totals 17 residues. Germline CDR1 KGHSH, CDR2 LQKENI. The CDR3 here is CASSPLGGTGGDGGYTF. CDR3 bases: TGTGCCAGCTCACCACTTGGCGGGACAGGGGGCGACGGGGGCTACACCTTC.

The rearrangement joins TRBV18 to TRBJ1-1; D possibly corresponds to TRBD1 (6 bases). V lost 4 bases and J lost 2, with 14 bases in between. CDR3 length: 15 amino acids. Germline values: CDR1 KGHSH, CDR2 LQKENI. CDR3 residues: CASSRAYRDNTEAFF. The CDR3 region has the DNA TGTGCCAGCTCACGAGCATACAGGGACAACACTGAAGCTTTCTTT. Combining the CDR3 with reference TRBV18 and TRBJ1-1 gives the whole variable domain NAGVMQNPRHLVRRRGQEARLRCSPMKGHSHVYWYRQLPEEGLKFMVYLQKENIIDESGMPKERFSAEFPKEGPSILRIQQVVRGDSAAYFCASSRAYRDNTEAFFGQGTRLTVV.

Turning to this clone: At one end the junction does not follow the germline gene, possibly because of a read error. The chain joins TRBV7-3 to TRBJ2-2, with TRBD1 matching over 8 bases. This CDR3 contains 17 residues. The V gene's germline CDR1 is SGHTA and CDR2 FQGTGA. The CDR3: CASSYGQGTLNTRELFF. The CDR3 bases are TGTGCCAGCAGCTACGGACAGGGTACCTTGAACACCAGGGAGCTGTTTTTT.

The genes are TRBV7-2 and TRBJ1-5; perhaps TRBD1 as D (5 bases). The CDR3 contains 15 residues. The V gene's germline CDR1 is SGHTA and CDR2 FQGNSA. V was pared by 5 bases and J by 0 bases, with 11 bases between. CDR3 in amino acids: CASSPGQNSNQPQHF. DNA for the CDR3: TGTGCCAGCAGCCCTGGACAAAATAGCAATCAGCCCCAGCATTTT.

This chain links TRBV6-6 with TRBJ2-1; D is ambiguous. Per the germline V gene, CDR1 is MNHNY and CDR2 is SVGAGI (reference sequence). V was pared by 2 bases and J by 1 base, with 9 bases between. The CDR3 length is 15 residues. CDR3: CASSYGHLSYNEQFF. In DNA, the CDR3 is TGTGCCAGCAGTTACGGGCACCTATCCTACAATGAGCAGTTCTTC.

The gene calls are TRBV11-2 and TRBJ1-1; D uncertain. Per the germline V gene, CDR1 is SGHAT and CDR2 is FQNNGV. V dropped 0 bases and J dropped 5 bases, with 7 bases sitting between them. This CDR3 has 13 residues. CDR3 in DNA: TGTGCCAGCAGCTTAGATCGGGATACTGAAGCTTTCTTT. It yields the protein CASSLDRDTEAFF.

The chain employs TRBV30 and TRBJ1-2; D gene ambiguous. The V and J ends lost 0 bases and 7 bases respectively, with 9 bases between them. CDR3 length equals 12 residues. Germline V gene data show CDR1 as GTSNPN and CDR2 as SVGIG (reference sequence). CDR3 sequence (DNA): TGTGCCTGGAGTGTAGTGGGAGGTGGCTACACCTTC. This encodes CAWSVVGGGYTF.

The chain joins TRBV13 to TRBJ1-2, with TRBD1 as a possible D gene (5 bases). Germline V gives CDR1 PRHDT, CDR2 FYEKMQ (reference sequence). The CDR3 sequence is 14 residues long. Trimming cost V 5 bases and J 5 bases, with 15 bases left between them. The CDR3 spells CASSPSGGGYGYTF. CDR3 nucleotide sequence: TGTGCCAGCAGCCCTAGCGGGGGGGGTTATGGCTACACCTTC.

The chain couples TRBV11-2 to TRBJ1-2, with D possibly TRBD1 on 6 matching bases. V was cut by 5 bases and J by 4 bases, with 23 bases left in between. CDR1 SGHAT and CDR2 FQNNGV come from the germline V gene. The CDR3 length is 17 residues. This CDR3 is CASSSRGGLQLLYGYTF. DNA for the CDR3: TGTGCCAGCAGCAGTAGGGGGGGGTTACAGCTTCTCTATGGCTACACCTTC.

The chain recombines TRBV7-6 with TRBJ2-2; possibly TRBD2 for D (6 bases). The CDR3 runs 13 residues. CDR1 is SGHVS, CDR2 FNYEAQ, per germline. V lost 1 base, J lost 6 bases, and 6 bases lay in between. The CDR3 loop reads CASSLGGAGELFF. DNA of the CDR3: TGTGCCAGCAGCTTAGGGGGGGCCGGGGAGCTGTTTTTT.

The chain employs TRBV18 and TRBJ2-7; 9 bases are shared with TRBD1. V dropped 3 bases and J dropped 1; count of bases not matched to a gene: 7. CDR1 KGHSH and CDR2 LQKENI come from the germline V gene. CDR3 length equals 16 residues. The DNA for the CDR3 is TGTGCCAGCTCACCTCAACCGGGACAGGGATCCTACGAGCAGTACTTC. Protein: CASSPQPGQGSYEQYF. Combining the CDR3 with reference TRBV18 and TRBJ2-7 gives the whole variable domain NAGVMQNPRHLVRRRGQEARLRCSPMKGHSHVYWYRQLPEEGLKFMVYLQKENIIDESGMPKERFSAEFPKEGPSILRIQQVVRGDSAAYFCASSPQPGQGSYEQYFGPGTRLTVT.

The rearrangement joins TRBV25-1 to TRBJ2-3; TRBD1 matches 7 bases. V was clipped by 3 bases and J by 3 bases; unmatched bases: 6. The CDR3 totals 15 residues. Germline V CDR1 and CDR2: MGHDK, SYGVNS. The CDR3 protein is CASSDTGDGTDTQYF. As DNA, the CDR3 is TGTGCCAGCAGTGATACAGGGGATGGGACAGATACGCAGTATTTT.

Only one count was recorded for this clone. This chain joins TRBV7-7 and TRBJ2-1; TRBD1 matches at 7 bases. Unmatched junction bases numbered 9, after V lost 3 bases and J lost 7 bases. The CDR3 loop spans 15 amino acids. Germline CDR1 and CDR2: SSHAT and FNYEAQ (reference sequence). CDR3 sequence (DNA): TGTGCCAGCAGCTTGACAGGGACCCCCGGGAATGAGCAGTTCTTC. Translation gives CASSLTGTPGNEQFF.

V usage is TRBV7-9 and J usage is TRBJ2-3; 7 nucleotides agree with TRBD1. V was clipped by 8 bases and J by 4 bases; unmatched bases: 9. Germline lookup yields CDR1 SEHNR and CDR2 FQNEAQ (reference sequence). The CDR3 is 14 residues long. CDR3 in DNA: TGTGCCAGCGCCACAGGGGTTGGGGCAGATACGCAGTATTTT. Translation: CASATGVGADTQYF.

This chain connects TRBV6-6 to TRBJ2-3; no definite D call. Germline CDR1 MNHNY, CDR2 SVGAGI (reference sequence). Trimming removed 0 bases at V and 2 bases at J, with 6 bases between. The CDR3 covers 14 residues. The CDR3 protein is CASSYSGNTDTQYF. DNA of the CDR3: TGTGCCAGCAGTTACTCGGGCAACACAGATACGCAGTATTTT.

The V call is TRBV5-4, the J call TRBJ2-2, with 14 bases aligning to TRBD2. The CDR3 is made up of 17 amino acids. Germline-derived CDR1 and CDR2 are SGHNT and YYREEE (reference sequence). V shed 4 bases and J 1 base; nucleotides not matched to a gene: 3. CDR3 in DNA: TGTGCCAGCAGCGGACTAGCGGGGGGTTTGAACACCGGGGAGCTGTTTTTT. It is translated as CASSGLAGGLNTGELFF.